This TCR beta chain was sequenced during a study of blood T cell repertoires in COVID-19. About the study: The samples span acute and convalescent COVID-19 from the United States, Italy and Spain. Sample material is recorded as cDNA or gDNA derived from T cells, B-cell-depleted T cells, or PBMCs.

This clone was found a few times. Germline CDR1 MNHEY, CDR2 SVGAGI. The V and J ends lost 5 bases and 6 bases respectively, with 11 bases between them. CDR3 length equals 12 residues. Study processing details: Reference gene primer amplification in the assay estimated nucleated cell counts. The table came from immunoSEQ multiplex PCR; TCRdb's copy has only in-frame clones and leaves some out. D and trimming were read from the DNA, whereas the V and J calls and clone size are those reported in that table. Of roughly 160,000 clones in the sample, less than 85% are singletons; the top ten hold about 10%.

Sequencing was performed on peripheral blood. This sequence was found in a woman of 80 years or more with active or convalescent COVID-19. The chain recombines TRBV6-5 with TRBJ2-7; D unclear. CDR3 DNA: TGTGCCAGCAGTAATCTAGTCTCCGAGCAGTACTTC. It translates to CASSNLVSEQYF.